This TCR beta chain was sequenced during a study of beta chain features in type 1 diabetes. The study's findings and limits: The question left open here concerned HLA type influencing TCRB rearrangement.

Expressed TCRB transcripts were sequenced, since all the RNA that had been isolated was reverse transcribed. Repertoires were generated with immunoSEQ multiplex PCR, while TCRdb's copy carries only in-frame clones and drops some. There are 200,000 to 250,000 clones in the sample; roughly 10% occur only once, and 1% to 1.5% lies in the top ten. As for this clone: Its antigen is unknown.

This CDR3 is built from 12 residues. Germline CDR1 reads MNHNY; CDR2 reads SVGAGI (reference sequence). Trimming stripped 4 bases from V and 3 bases from J, with 5 bases between. This TCR was sampled from a man between 18 and 35 years old in good health. The chain recombines TRBV6-6 with TRBJ2-3; D gene unclear. The sequencing sample was made of central memory CD4+ T cells from blood. The CDR3: CASSFRTDTQYF. The CDR3, as DNA: TGTGCCAGCAGTTTCCGTACAGATACGCAGTATTTT.